These T cell receptor beta chains were read from a single sample in a study of blood T cell repertoires in COVID-19. Produced via immunoSEQ multiplex PCR; TCRdb's table is partial and in-frame only. This sample has roughly 57,000 clones, with about 87% found just once. The sample consisted of peripheral blood. Receptor source: a man in his fifties or sixties with active or convalescent COVID-19. The CDR3 runs from the conserved cysteine through the conserved F or W. A D gene is named only where the DNA matches it firmly. Where a row states a size, it is once, few, many or the class of an expanded clone; other rows omit it.

few	14	NA	TRBJ2-2	TRBV27	CASSLSAGTGELFF	TGTGCCAGCAGTTTATCGGCAGGGACCGGGGAGCTGTTTTTT
NA	13	NA	TRBJ2-1	TRBV19	CASSMGGVNEQFF	TGTGCCAGTAGTATGGGGGGAGTTAATGAGCAGTTCTTC
NA	11	NA	TRBJ1-1	TRBV27	CASSFGIEAFF	TGTGCCAGCTCCTTCGGGATTGAAGCTTTCTTT
NA	14	NA	TRBJ2-6	TRBV11-2	CASSFFSGANVLTF	TGTGCCAGCAGCTTCTTCTCTGGGGCCAACGTCCTGACTTTC
NA	18	TRBD1	TRBJ1-2	TRBV4-2	CASSQDNEGQAPAGGYTF	TGTGCCAGCAGCCAAGATAATGAGGGACAGGCCCCCGCGGGGGGCTACACCTTC
NA	12	TRBD1	TRBJ1-2	TRBV5-4	CASSPRQGSYTF	TGTGCCAGCAGCCCACGACAGGGGAGCTACACCTTC
NA	13	NA	TRBJ1-2	TRBV7-2	CASSLGLNYGYTF	TGTGCCAGCAGCTTAGGACTCAACTATGGCTACACCTTC
NA	15	NA	TRBJ1-3	TRBV18	CASSPLAGDGNTIYF	TGTGCCAGCTCACCCCTGGCAGGGGATGGAAACACCATATATTTT
NA	14	TRBD1	TRBJ1-1	TRBV28	CASRETGANTEAFF	TGTGCCAGCAGGGAAACAGGGGCCAACACTGAAGCTTTCTTT
once	15	NA	TRBJ2-1	TRBV15	CATSGGQSLGNEQFF	TGTGCCACCAGCGGCGGACAGTCCCTTGGCAATGAGCAGTTCTTC
NA	16	TRBD1	TRBJ1-2	TRBV6-2/TRBV6-3	CASSYSKRTGNYGYTF	TGTGCCAGCAGTTACTCGAAAAGGACAGGGAACTATGGCTACACCTTC
few	16	NA	TRBJ1-2	TRBV19	CASRMTPAYSNYGYTF	TGTGCCAGTAGGATGACACCCGCATATTCTAACTATGGCTACACCTTC
NA	14	NA	TRBJ2-7	TRBV5-1	CASSLTGQTYEQYF	TGCGCCAGCAGCTTGACCGGACAGACCTACGAGCAGTACTTC
NA	16	TRBD2	TRBJ2-1	TRBV3-1/TRBV3-2	CASSLISGGQDNEQFF	TGTGCCAGCAGCCTAATTAGCGGGGGGCAAGACAATGAGCAGTTCTTC
NA	15	NA	TRBJ2-2	TRBV19	CASKVGQQLTGELFF	TGTGCCAGTAAGGTGGGACAACAACTCACCGGGGAGCTGTTTTTT
NA	14	TRBD2	TRBJ2-7	TRBV7-8	CASSKTETSDEQYF	TGTGCCAGCAGCAAAACGGAGACTAGCGACGAGCAGTACTTC
NA	13	NA	TRBJ1-1	TRBV7-2	CASRSRGNTEAFF	TGCGCCAGCAGGTCCAGGGGGAACACTGAAGCTTTCTTT
NA	11	NA	TRBJ2-7	TRBV19	CATGTNYEQYF	TGTGCCACCGGGACAAACTACGAGCAGTACTTC
NA	16	TRBD2	TRBJ2-5	TRBV10-1	CASSPTSGRGQETQYF	TGCGCCAGCAGCCCTACTAGCGGGAGAGGGCAAGAGACCCAGTACTTC
NA	15	NA	TRBJ1-2	TRBV18	CASSADTYANYGYTF	TGTGCCAGCTCAGCGGACACGTATGCGAACTATGGCTACACCTTC
NA	16	NA	TRBJ2-2	TRBV11-1	CASRSSGTPNTGELFF	TGTGCCAGCAGATCGAGCGGGACACCAAACACCGGGGAGCTGTTTTTT
NA	16	NA	TRBJ2-1	TRBV10-2	CASSESIGSAYNEQFF	TGCGCCAGCAGTGAGTCGATCGGGAGTGCCTACAATGAGCAGTTCTTC
NA	14	TRBD2	TRBJ2-1	TRBV5-1	CASSLSGRYDEQFF	TGCGCCAGCAGCTTGAGCGGGAGGTACGATGAGCAGTTCTTC
NA	16	NA	TRBJ2-6	TRBV5-1	CASSETVRSGANVLTF	TGCGCCAGCAGCGAGACAGTCCGCTCTGGGGCCAACGTCCTGACTTTC
few	13	NA	TRBJ2-5	TRBV2	CASSDGRGATQYF	TGTGCCAGCAGCGACGGACGGGGAGCGACCCAGTACTTC
NA	13	NA	TRBJ1-1	TRBV27	CASSLRSSTEAFF	TGTGCCAGCAGTTTGCGGAGTTCCACTGAAGCTTTCTTT
NA	14	TRBD2	TRBJ2-7	TRBV9	CASSSGAGGYEQYF	TGTGCCAGCAGCTCGGGAGCGGGGGGTTACGAGCAGTACTTC
NA	16	TRBD1	TRBJ1-2	TRBV3-1/TRBV3-2	CASSHARDSRDHGYTF	TGTGCCAGCAGCCACGCCCGGGACAGCCGAGATCATGGCTACACCTTC
once	15	TRBD1	TRBJ1-1	TRBV9	CASSVVGTGDPEAFF	TGTGCCAGCAGCGTAGTGGGGACAGGGGACCCTGAAGCTTTCTTT
NA	13	TRBD1	TRBJ1-1	TRBV5-1	CASSPTGSTEAFF	TGCGCCAGCAGCCCGACAGGGTCCACTGAAGCTTTCTTT
NA	14	NA	TRBJ1-1	TRBV7-2	CASSQGRGNTEAFF	TGTGCCAGCAGCCAAGGACGGGGGAACACTGAAGCTTTCTTT
NA	14	NA	TRBJ1-3	TRBV6-5	CASSYISSKYPIYF	TGTGCCAGCAGTTACATCTCATCTAAGTACCCCATATATTTT
NA	14	NA	TRBJ1-1	TRBV5-5	CASSLESFIPENVF	TGTGCCAGCAGCTTGGAAAGTTTTATCCCTGAGAACGTCTTT
NA	11	NA	TRBJ2-1	TRBV9	CASSVESEQFF	TGTGCCAGCAGCGTAGAGAGTGAGCAGTTCTTC
once	18	TRBD1	TRBJ2-6	TRBV6-6	CASRRKQGTSSGANVLTF	TGTGCCAGCAGACGAAAACAGGGGACAAGCTCTGGGGCCAACGTCCTGACTTTC
NA	14	TRBD1	TRBJ2-7	TRBV6-5	CASSLDDRAYEQYF	TGTGCCAGCAGTCTGGATGACAGGGCTTACGAGCAGTACTTC
NA	15	NA	TRBJ2-2	TRBV5-1	CATSRPDTNTGELFF	TGCGCCACCTCCAGACCGGACACGAACACCGGGGAGCTGTTTTTT
NA	14	TRBD1	TRBJ1-5	TRBV6-6	CASSPGQFNQPQHF	TGTGCCAGCAGCCCGGGACAGTTCAATCAGCCCCAGCATTTT
NA	19	TRBD2	TRBJ2-1	TRBV14	CASSQGGSIGLAGLDEQFF	TGTGCCAGCAGCCAAGGTGGATCGATAGGACTAGCGGGTTTAGATGAGCAGTTCTTC
NA	14	TRBD2	TRBJ2-7	TRBV7-6	CASSSGLAGDEQYF	TGTGCCAGCAGCTCCGGACTAGCGGGAGACGAGCAGTACTTC
once	11	NA	TRBJ2-7	TRBV20-1	CSPTDAYEQYF	TGCAGTCCGACAGATGCCTACGAGCAGTACTTC
once	15	NA	TRBJ1-4	TRBV5-1	CASSSGLLIEEKLFF	TGCGCCAGCAGCTCGGGACTACTAATCGAGGAAAAACTGTTTTTT
NA	13	NA	TRBJ1-2	TRBV5-4	CASSADPPGGYTF	TGTGCCAGCAGCGCGGACCCTCCGGGGGGCTACACCTTC
NA	15	NA	TRBJ2-1	TRBV19	CASSTLAGSYNEQFF	TGTGCCAGTAGTACTCTAGCAGGCTCCTACAATGAGCAGTTCTTC
few	13	TRBD1	TRBJ2-3	TRBV10-2	CASSGDRGDTQYF	TGCGCCAGCAGCGGGGACAGGGGAGATACGCAGTATTTT
NA	16	TRBD1	TRBJ1-2	TRBV28	CASSLSGRGINYGYTF	TGTGCCAGCAGTTTAAGCGGCAGGGGGATAAACTATGGCTACACCTTC
NA	13	TRBD1	TRBJ1-2	TRBV28	CASSSAGGYGYTF	TGTGCCAGCAGTTCTGCAGGGGGCTACGGCTACACCTTC
few	17	TRBD1	TRBJ2-6	TRBV3-1/TRBV3-2	CASSYRGLSSGANVLTF	TGTGCCAGCAGCTACAGGGGCCTCAGCTCTGGGGCCAACGTCCTGACTTTC
once	15	NA	TRBJ1-1	TRBV28	CASSLQTMGASVSFF	TGTGCCAGCAGTTTACAAACTATGGGGGCGTCAGTGTCTTTCTTT
NA	15	TRBD2	TRBJ2-2	TRBV19	CASNVQAGGPGELFF	TGTGCCAGTAATGTTCAAGCGGGGGGGCCCGGGGAGCTGTTTTTT
NA	14	TRBD1	TRBJ1-2	TRBV4-3	CASSQAGTGRGYTF	TGCGCCAGCAGCCAGGCCGGGACAGGTCGAGGCTACACCTTC
NA	13	NA	TRBJ1-6	TRBV5-8	CASRDSLYSPLHF	TGTGCCAGCAGGGACAGTCTTTATTCACCCCTCCACTTT
NA	15	TRBD1	TRBJ2-7	TRBV6-5	CASRGDRGLPYEQYF	TGTGCCAGCAGGGGGGACAGGGGGCTGCCCTACGAGCAGTACTTC
NA	13	NA	TRBJ2-5	TRBV4-1	CASSPVGAETQYF	TGCGCCAGCAGCCCCGTGGGGGCGGAGACCCAGTACTTC
NA	15	NA	TRBJ2-3	TRBV18	CASSPQSQNQDTQYF	TGTGCCAGCTCACCACAATCACAGAACCAAGATACGCAGTATTTT